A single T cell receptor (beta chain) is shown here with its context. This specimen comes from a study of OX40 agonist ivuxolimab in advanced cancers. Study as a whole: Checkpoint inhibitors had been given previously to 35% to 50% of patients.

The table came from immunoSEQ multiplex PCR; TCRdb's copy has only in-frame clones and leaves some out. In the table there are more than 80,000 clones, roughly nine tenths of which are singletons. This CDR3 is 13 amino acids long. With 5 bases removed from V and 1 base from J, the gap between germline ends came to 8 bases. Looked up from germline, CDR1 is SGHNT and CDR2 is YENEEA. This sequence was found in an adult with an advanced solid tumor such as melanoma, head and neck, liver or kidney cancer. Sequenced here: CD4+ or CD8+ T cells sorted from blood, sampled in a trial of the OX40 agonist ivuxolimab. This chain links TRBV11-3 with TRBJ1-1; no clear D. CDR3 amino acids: CASSLRRNTEAFF. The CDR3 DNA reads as TGTGCCAGCAGCCTTAGACGGAACACTGAAGCTTTCTTT.